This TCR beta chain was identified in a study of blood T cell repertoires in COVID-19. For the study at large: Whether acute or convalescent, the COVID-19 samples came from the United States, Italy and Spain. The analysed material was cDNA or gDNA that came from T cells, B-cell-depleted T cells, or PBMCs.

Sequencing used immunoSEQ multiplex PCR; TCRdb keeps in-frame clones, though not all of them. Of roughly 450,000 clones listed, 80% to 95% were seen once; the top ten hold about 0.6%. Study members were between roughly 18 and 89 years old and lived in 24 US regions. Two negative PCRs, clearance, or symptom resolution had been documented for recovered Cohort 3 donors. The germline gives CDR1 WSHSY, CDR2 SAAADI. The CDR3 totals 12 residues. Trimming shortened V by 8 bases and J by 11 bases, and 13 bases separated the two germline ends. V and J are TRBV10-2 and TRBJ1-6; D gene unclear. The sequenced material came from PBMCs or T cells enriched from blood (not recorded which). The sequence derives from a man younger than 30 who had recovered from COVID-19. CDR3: CASGEVLPPLHF. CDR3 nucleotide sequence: TGCGCCAGCGGAGAGGTCCTGCCACCCCTCCACTTT.